Listed below are T cell receptor beta chains from one sample, sequenced in a study of human versus mouse CDR3 diversity and MHC coevolution. This table comes from immunoSEQ multiplex PCR, and its TCRdb copy is limited to in-frame clones, with some not included. The sample lists fewer than 80,000 clones; 85% to 95% were seen once. The sequencing sample was made of naive CD4+ T cells from blood. The source of these receptors is a person between 25 and 69 years old in good health. The CDR3 runs from the conserved cysteine through the conserved F or W. Fields, in order: J gene, V gene, clone size, CDR3 protein. Size values are once, few and many counts, or a class for expanded clones, and some rows have none.

>TRBJ1-2|TRBV30|once
CAWSVGRQAGVGYTF
>TRBJ2-7|TRBV6-6|-
CASSPGSGAYEQYF
>TRBJ1-4|TRBV28|-
CASSFPSATNEKLFF
>TRBJ2-3|TRBV19|-
CASGGPRLAGSTDTQYF
>TRBJ2-1|TRBV12-5|-
CASGLVLGREKQNEQFF
>TRBJ2-5|TRBV13|-
CASSPGLAANKLETQYF
>TRBJ1-1|TRBV18|-
CASSPPADRAQTFF
>TRBJ2-6|TRBV6-6|-
CASSPGGGGANVLTF
>TRBJ2-1|TRBV30|-
CAWSVNMQKQFF
>TRBJ1-1|TRBV14|once
CASSQKSWPEAFF
>TRBJ2-1|TRBV2|once
CASWGQGDNEQFF
>TRBJ2-1|TRBV5-1|-
CASSPPSGSHFYNEQFF
>TRBJ1-2|TRBV11-2|-
CASSLDRDTNYGYTF
>TRBJ1-1|TRBV29-1|-
CSVDAPGGQGRTEAFF
>TRBJ1-5|TRBV19|-
CASSMGTGNQPQHF
>TRBJ2-3|TRBV30|-
CAWSVPGNTDTQYF
>TRBJ2-3|TRBV27|-
CASRTSGSTDTQYF
>TRBJ1-5|TRBV5-1|-
CASSLAGSNQPQHF
>-|TRBV10-2|-
CASRSLREIGYEQYF
>TRBJ1-2|TRBV7-9|-
CASSPQGGYGYTF
>TRBJ2-2|TRBV5-4|-
CASSLMEARTGELFF